The present T cell receptor (beta chain) was sequenced within a study of a mutant IDH1 vaccine in newly diagnosed glioma. About this clone: What it binds is unknown.

The CDR3 sequence is 13 residues long. V gave up 0 bases and J gave up 8 bases, with 11 bases separating them. The germline V gene encodes CDR1 SGDLS and CDR2 YYNGEE. Sequenced by immunoSEQ multiplex PCR; TCRdb stores in-frame clones only, minus some. This table has roughly 69,000 clones, around nine tenths appearing once. Sample time point: week 35, safety follow-up. Vaccination used 300 ug of mutant IDH1 20-mer peptide per dose, with topical imiquimod. The sample was PBMCs, taken from a glioma patient whose treatment included an IDH1 peptide vaccine. The source of this sequence is a man aged 25-45 years with glioma. This rearrangement joins TRBV9 to TRBJ1-2; a weak D match, TRBD1 (5 bases). The DNA of the CDR3 is TGTGCCAGCAGCGTAGGACAGTTTTCAGGCTACACCTTC. As protein: CASSVGQFSGYTF.